This TCR beta chain was documented in a study of vaccination and CD4 T cells after COVID-19. CDR3 length: 15 amino acids. The V and J ends lost 4 bases and 5 bases respectively, with 16 bases between them. Germline CDR1 reads KGHDR; CDR2 reads SFDVKD. Study results and limitations: Analysis of convalescent patients found that 304 of 307 vaccine-specific clones were spike mono-reactive.

Treatment defined: approximately nine-day PBMC culture with coronavirus spike peptide pools or control peptides (ViraFEST assay). Wells contained 1.5 million to 2.5 million PBMCs each, and these were cultured with around 9.6 IU/ml IL-2 and around 10 ug/ml peptide pools. The study sequenced cultured CD4+ T cell DNA using the Oncomine TCR Beta short-read assay. Genomic DNA was isolated from CD4+ T cells that had been cultured. TCRdb reprocessed the PCR reads with MiXCR, giving one entry per CDR3 protein. The table shows 9,500 to 15,000 distinct CDR3 sequences, with about 82% occurring only once. This clonotype occurred a few times. What it recognizes is unknown.

The source of this sequence is a human donor who had recovered from COVID-19. The specimen was CD4+ T cells from blood, cultured in vitro. This rearrangement joins TRBV24-1 to TRBJ1-2, with a possible D match to TRBD1 (5 bases). CDR3 residues: CATSETGGALYGYTF. CDR3 DNA sequence: TGTGCCACCAGTGAGACGGGGGGAGCCCTGTATGGCTACACCTTC.